The T cell receptor beta chain described here comes from a study of blood T cell repertoires in COVID-19. Overall study context: The United States, Italy and Spain provided the acute and convalescent COVID-19 samples. The analysed material was cDNA or gDNA that came from T cells, B-cell-depleted T cells, or PBMCs.

In germline, CDR1 is SGDLS, CDR2 YYNGEE. The CDR3 length is 18 residues. V was pared by 2 bases and J by 1 base, with 5 bases of the junction left unmatched. The sample holds one count of this clone. Per the study methods: Using reference gene primer amplification, nucleated cell counts were estimated. Profiling relied on immunoSEQ multiplex PCR, and the TCRdb table lists in-frame clones only, not all of them. D and trimming come from the DNA, and the V and J calls and clone size come from that table. Of over 120,000 clones in the sample, around 86% were seen once. Sequences were obtained from peripheral blood. The chain is built from TRBV9 and TRBJ2-1; 14 positions agree with TRBD2. This sequence originates from a human donor in a cohort sampled during active COVID-19. The CDR3 is CASSVGTSGRGSYNEQFF. CDR3 sequence (DNA): TGTGCCAGCAGCGTCGGGACTAGCGGGAGAGGATCCTACAATGAGCAGTTCTTC. Supplemented by reference TRBV9 and TRBJ2-1, the full variable domain reads DSGVTQTPKHLITATGQRVTLRCSPRSGDLSVYWYQQSLDQGLQFLIQYYNGEERAKGNILERFSAQQFPDLHSELNLSSLELGDSALYFCASSVGTSGRGSYNEQFFGPGTRLTVL.